Listed below are T cell receptor beta chains from one sample, sequenced in a study of cytomegalovirus exposure and HLA in healthy donors. Data came from immunoSEQ multiplex PCR; TCRdb stores just in-frame clones and leaves some out. The data show about 130,000 clones, roughly four fifths seen once. Material: PBMCs. The origin of the receptors is a boy younger than 18 in good health and CMV-seronegative. Each CDR3 is given without its conserved first and last residue.

j_gene | v_gene | CDR3aa
TRBJ1-5 | TRBV19 | ASSTTTGVNQPQH
TRBJ2-3 | TRBV6-1 | ATSRLAGHADTQY
TRBJ2-7 | TRBV7-2 | ASSFLAGAPYEQY
TRBJ2-2 | TRBV5-4 | ASSWGLAGGPNTGELF
TRBJ2-5 | TRBV7-2 | ASSSGLGRGETQY
TRBJ1-4 | TRBV7-9 | ASSSSGQEAEKLF
TRBJ2-1 | TRBV5-1 | ASSFSDFSSYNEQF
TRBJ1-6 | TRBV5-6 | ASSLVAGVGSPLH
TRBJ2-7 | TRBV30 | AWRNKGLASSYEQY
TRBJ2-1 | TRBV6-1 | ASSERGTSGSSSYNEQF
TRBJ2-3 | TRBV11-2 | ASSRWVGGQETDTQY
TRBJ2-2 | TRBV15 | ATSRRDRGRIGELF
TRBJ2-7 | TRBV5-4 | ASRSSSRGTASYEQY
TRBJ2-1 | TRBV29-1 | SVEGLALNEQF
TRBJ2-7 | TRBV2 | ASHQGQSYEQY
TRBJ2-7 | TRBV6-6 | ASSSPGRYEQY
TRBJ2-3 | TRBV6-1 | ASSPRLLATDTQY
TRBJ2-7 | TRBV15 | ATSTTSGSLGEQY
TRBJ2-1 | TRBV4-1 | ASSQEFGLARRNEQF
TRBJ2-5 | TRBV5-6 | ASRSGYAETQY
TRBJ2-1 | TRBV11-1 | ASSLSGGNEQF
TRBJ1-5 | TRBV2 | ASSAGNQPQH
TRBJ2-5 | TRBV7-2 | ASSLGGLVRETQY
TRBJ2-7 | TRBV19 | ASSSSTGTGSSYEQY
TRBJ2-7 | TRBV11-3 | ASSLQLGLAGKSSYEQY
TRBJ2-2 | TRBV29-1 | SVVGRGSAGELF
TRBJ2-7 | TRBV5-1 | ASRVSDSRDRTYEQY
TRBJ1-3 | TRBV5-4 | ASSLDPEAGNTIY
TRBJ1-1 | TRBV4-2 | ASSQSTVNTEAF
TRBJ2-2 | TRBV7-9 | ASSPQITGELF
TRBJ2-2 | TRBV7-8 | ASNVGLAGGPGTGELF